These T cell receptor beta chains were read from a single sample in a study of CD4+ T cells in melanoma. Clones were sequenced by immunoSEQ multiplex PCR, and TCRdb holds only the in-frame ones, with some missing. The sample contains 13,000 to 15,000 clones, about 62% of which appear only once. Sequencing used cells from a culture (not recorded whether cultured in vitro). These receptors all stem from a human donor with melanoma. Both conserved end residues are part of each CDR3. The D gene is left open where the match is weak. The size of a clone is reported for some rows only, either as once, few or many, or as a class for expanded clones.

j_call d_call clone_size v_call cdr3_aa cdr3_nt
TRBJ2-3 TRBD2 . TRBV11-2 CASSFDPAGGGADTQYF TGTGCCAGCAGCTTCGACCCAGCGGGGGGTGGAGCAGATACGCAGTATTTT
TRBJ2-3 . . TRBV6-5 CASSLQASVADTQYF TGTGCCAGCAGTTTGCAGGCCTCGGTTGCAGATACGCAGTATTTT
TRBJ1-2 . . TRBV6-1 CASSEVPAYNYGYTF TGTGCCAGCAGTGAAGTTCCAGCGTACAACTATGGCTACACCTTC
TRBJ2-7 TRBD1 . TRBV6-1 CASRGDRVFGDEQYF TGTGCCAGCAGGGGCGACAGGGTCTTCGGTGACGAGCAGTACTTC
TRBJ2-3 TRBD2 . TRBV5-4 CASSFGRSGGGMTDTQYF TGTGCCAGCAGCTTTGGACGCTCTGGCGGGGGGATGACAGATACGCAGTATTTT
TRBJ2-7 . . TRBV6-1 CASRPRLLGVYEQYF TGTGCCAGCAGACCCCGACTTTTGGGGGTCTACGAGCAGTACTTC
TRBJ2-3 TRBD2 . TRBV4-2 CASSPAQTSGATDTQYF TGTGCCAGCAGCCCAGCCCAAACTAGCGGGGCCACAGATACGCAGTATTTT
TRBJ2-2 . . TRBV7-8 CASSFEWTGELFF TGTGCCAGCAGCTTTGAGTGGACCGGGGAGCTGTTTTTT
TRBJ1-5 . . TRBV5-5 CASSKGQSNQPQHF TGTGCCAGCAGCAAAGGACAGAGCAATCAGCCCCAGCATTTT
TRBJ2-4 TRBD1 . TRBV6-1 CASSADRRLIAKNIQYF TGTGCCAGCAGTGCGGACAGGAGACTCATAGCCAAAAACATTCAGTACTTC
TRBJ1-6 . once TRBV30 CAWNRGSYNSPLHF TGTGCCTGGAACAGAGGGTCCTATAATTCACCCCTCCACTTT
TRBJ1-5 TRBD1 . TRBV4-1 CASSPRQGNNQPQHF TGCGCCAGCAGCCCAAGACAGGGGAACAATCAGCCCCAGCATTTT
TRBJ2-1 TRBD2 once TRBV10-1 CASSGNPGLNNEQFF TGCGCCAGCTCAGGAAACCCGGGACTAAACAATGAGCAGTTCTTC
TRBJ1-1 TRBD1 . TRBV6-6 CASSRTGLTTGTEAFF TGTGCCAGCAGTAGGACAGGATTAACTACAGGCACTGAAGCTTTCTTT
TRBJ2-2 . . TRBV7-9 CASSLDAYTGELFF TGTGCCAGCAGCTTAGATGCTTACACCGGGGAGCTGTTTTTT
TRBJ2-2 . . TRBV19 CASSFRGPAGELFF TGTGCCAGTAGCTTCAGGGGACCCGCCGGGGAGCTGTTTTTT
TRBJ1-5 TRBD1 . TRBV28 CASIPQGGLSNQPQHF TGTGCCAGCATCCCACAGGGGGGTCTGAGCAATCAGCCCCAGCATTTT
TRBJ2-7 . . TRBV6-5 CASSYDSVSYEQYF TGTGCCAGCAGTTACGATTCGGTCTCCTACGAGCAGTACTTC
TRBJ1-4 . . TRBV30 CAWSRQGATNEKLFF TGTGCCTGGAGTAGGCAGGGAGCAACTAATGAAAAACTGTTTTTT
TRBJ1-6 TRBD1 . TRBV2 CAVNRQPGQGFGSPLHF TGTGCCGTCAATCGTCAGCCGGGACAGGGTTTCGGCTCACCCCTCCACTTT
TRBJ2-3 TRBD2 . TRBV9 CASSARTSGRYDTQYF TGTGCCAGCAGCGCACGGACTAGCGGGCGTTACGATACGCAGTATTTT
TRBJ2-5 . . TRBV7-2 CASSFLLAQYF TGTGCCAGCAGCTTTTTGTTGGCCCAGTACTTC
TRBJ2-1 TRBD2 . TRBV7-9 CASSFTGGGNEQFF TGTGCCAGCAGCTTTACGGGGGGAGGCAATGAGCAGTTCTTC
TRBJ2-5 . . TRBV29-1 CSGGDETQYF TGCAGCGGGGGAGACGAGACCCAGTACTTC
TRBJ2-7 . few TRBV6-1 CASSPDLYEQYF TGTGCCAGCAGTCCTGACCTTTACGAGCAGTACTTC
TRBJ1-1 . . TRBV6-5 CASSPPKNTEAFF TGTGCCAGCAGTCCCCCAAAAAACACTGAAGCTTTCTTT
TRBJ1-1 . . TRBV5-1 CASSLQGATEAFF TGCGCCAGCAGCTTGCAAGGGGCGACCGAAGCTTTCTTT
TRBJ2-2 . few TRBV7-3 CASSLTGLTGELFF TGTGCCAGCAGCTTAACTGGACTTACCGGGGAGCTGTTTTTT
TRBJ2-7 TRBD1 . TRBV5-8 CASSSDRGYEQYF TGTGCCAGCAGCTCCGACAGGGGGTACGAGCAGTACTTC
TRBJ2-7 . . TRBV6-1 CASSRAAYEQYF TGTGCCAGCAGTCGGGCAGCCTACGAGCAGTACTTC
TRBJ1-2 . . TRBV5-5 CASSLGSYGYTF TGTGCCAGCAGCTTAGGGTCCTATGGCTACACCTTC
TRBJ1-3 . . TRBV7-8 CASSLAGNTIYF TGTGCCAGCAGCTTAGCTGGAAACACCATATATTTT
TRBJ2-2 TRBD1 . TRBV2 CASSWGQLMNTGELFF TGTGCCAGCAGTTGGGGACAGTTGATGAACACCGGGGAGCTGTTTTTT
TRBJ2-3 TRBD2 . TRBV4-1 CASSHGSGGTDTQYF TGCGCCAGCAGCCACGGGAGCGGGGGCACAGATACGCAGTATTTT
TRBJ1-5 . . TRBV7-2 CASSPRTGFMVQPQHF TGTGCCAGCAGCCCCAGAACCGGGTTTATGGTACAGCCCCAGCATTTT
TRBJ1-5 . few TRBV7-9 CASSPETPYSNQPQHF TGTGCCAGCAGCCCCGAGACCCCATATAGCAATCAGCCCCAGCATTTT
TRBJ1-4 . . TRBV5-5 CASSLVTGTEKLFF TGTGCCAGCAGCTTGGTTACAGGGACCGAAAAACTGTTTTTT
TRBJ1-1 . . TRBV2 CASSERRANTEAFF TGTGCCAGCAGTGAAAGGAGGGCGAACACTGAAGCTTTCTTT
TRBJ1-2 . . TRBV5-1 CASSSGRDYGYTF TGCGCCAGCAGTTCAGGGAGGGACTATGGCTACACCTTC
TRBJ1-2 . few TRBV10-3 CAISESNSGRYTF TGTGCCATCAGTGAGTCGAATTCGGGACGCTACACCTTC
TRBJ1-2 TRBD1 few TRBV18 CASSPWTGVVNYGYTF TGTGCCAGCTCACCGTGGACAGGGGTGGTTAACTATGGCTACACCTTC
TRBJ1-1 . . TRBV2 CASRREGRNTEAFF TGTGCCAGCAGGAGGGAGGGAAGGAACACTGAAGCTTTCTTT
TRBJ1-1 . . TRBV7-6 CASSLGGVTEAFF TGTGCCAGCAGCTTAGGTGGAGTTACTGAAGCTTTCTTT
TRBJ2-6 . . TRBV7-3 CASSRDRSSGANVLTF TGTGCCAGCAGCCGGGACCGAAGCTCTGGGGCCAACGTCCTGACTTTC